Described below is a single TCR beta chain sequence and its context. Antigen unknown. The data stem from a study of shared clonotypes between healthy human individuals. Overall study findings and caveats: Estimated clonotype richness was generally higher in naive than memory subsets. Limitation of the genetic and exposure-history diversity represented came from the few donors. The study's rarefaction showed incomplete sorted-subset sequencing despite large depth. Clonotypes shared by all four sorted-subset donors had higher generation probabilities than non-shared clonotypes.

Method: immunoSEQ multiplex PCR; TCRdb's copy keeps in-frame clones and lacks some. The table has roughly 2.1 million clones, about 93% seen once. The naive CD8 population came from CD45RO-negative cells selected for CCR7, without terminally differentiated effector memory CD45RA+ cells. The V gene's germline CDR1 is GTSNPN and CDR2 SVGIG (reference sequence). The junction had 7 bases not matched to a gene; V was cut back by 0 bases and J by 12 bases. The CDR3 totals 13 residues. The sequence came from a man aged 18 to 30 in good health. Some clones in this sample may be carry-over from other donors' samples. Material: naive CD8+ T cells from PBMCs. This chain joins TRBV30 and TRBJ1-4, with 7 bases fitting TRBD1. Here the CDR3 reads CAWSVTGEGELFF. DNA of the CDR3: TGTGCCTGGAGTGTCACAGGGGAGGGGGAACTGTTTTTT.